A single sample gave rise to the 30 T cell receptor beta chains below, sequenced in a study of blood T cells in healthy people across ages. Together with a sample-barcoded 5' primer, a J-beta primer mix was included in a second PCR lasting about 7 to 12 cycles. Via MiXCR, TCRdb re-called the 5' RACE reads, giving one row per CDR3 protein. The table lists more than 750,000 distinct CDR3 sequences, 25% to 35% of them singletons. This sample also belongs to another study, concerning T cells of mothers and their children.

Sequenced: blood. The receptors here all came from a woman aged 40 to 55 in good health.

About this clonotype itself: The junction and the germline gene differ at one end; a read error may be behind it. The gene calls are TRBV6-1 and TRBJ1-5, with D tentatively TRBD1 (5 bases). Germline V gene lookup returns CDR1 MNHNS and CDR2 SASEGT. The CDR3 spans 15 residues. CDR3 in DNA: TGTGCCAGTAGTGAAGGGGCCGCAGTAGTTCAGCCCCAGCATTTT. Encoded protein: CASSEGAAVVQPQHF.

This clonotype was seen repeatedly, ten times or more. The chain links TRBV27 to TRBJ2-1, with no clear D. This CDR3 is built from 14 residues. Germline V lookup: CDR1 MNHEY, CDR2 SMNVEV (reference sequence). Trimming cost V 3 bases and J 0 bases, with 6 bases left between them. Here the CDR3 DNA reads TGTGCCAGCAGTTTGAGGCGCTCCTACAATGAGCAGTTCTTC. This sequence encodes CASSLRRSYNEQFF.

This clonotype was detected many times. The genes are TRBV28 and TRBJ2-7, with 9 bases lining up with TRBD1. The CDR3 is 16 amino acids. Germline V gene lookup returns CDR1 MDHEN and CDR2 SYDVKM. V shed 6 bases, J shed 1 base, and the junction held 10 bases outside the gene matches. CDR3 DNA sequence: TGTGCCAGCAGATCAAGACCGGGACAGGGTTCCTACGAGCAGTACTTC. Translating gives CASRSRPGQGSYEQYF.

In its sample, this clonotype was seen a few times. This sequence may be a read error, since a much larger clone differs from it by one base. V usage is TRBV5-1 and J usage is TRBJ2-1; D ambiguous. TRBJ2-7 matches the DNA end more closely, so the J call is doubtful. This CDR3 contains 14 residues. Germline CDR1 SGHRS, CDR2 YFSETQ. DNA of the CDR3: TGCGCCAGCAGCTTAGTCTTATCGGGCAATGAGCAGTACTTC. This translates into CASSLVLSGNEQYF.

This clonotype was recorded a few times. V is TRBV7-3 and J is TRBJ2-7; TRBD1 matches 8 bases. The CDR3 loop spans 15 amino acids. The germline CDR1 and CDR2 sequences are SGHTA and FQGTGA. V lost 0 bases to trimming and J lost 4 bases; unmatched junction nucleotides: 5. CDR3 region: CASSLTTGAPYEQYF. CDR3 coding DNA: TGTGCCAGCAGCTTAACGACAGGGGCCCCTTACGAGCAGTACTTC.

This clonotype was counted at least ten times. V usage is TRBV12-3 or TRBV12-4 and J usage is TRBJ2-7; D gene unclear. This CDR3 has 13 residues. V lost 2 bases and J lost 0, with 5 bases in between. The CDR3, as DNA: TGTGCCAGCAGTTTACAGACCTCCTACGAGCAGTACTTC. Protein sequence: CASSLQTSYEQYF.

Concerning this clonotype: One end of the junction varies from germline; a read error may be responsible. The chain combines TRBV19 with TRBJ1-1; D is undetermined. The germline gives CDR1 LNHDA, CDR2 SQIVND (reference sequence). This CDR3 region has 14 residues. This chain's CDR3 is CANSIWASATEAFF. The DNA of the CDR3 is TGTGCCAATAGTATCTGGGCGAGCGCCACTGAAGCTTTCTTT.

The table lists this clonotype with many counts. The V and J genes are TRBV15 and TRBJ2-1; 11 bases line up with TRBD1. The CDR3 is made up of 18 amino acids. The V gene end was trimmed by 0 bases and the J gene end by 4 bases; junction bases not matched to a gene: 8. Germline V gives CDR1 LNHNV, CDR2 YYDKDF (reference sequence). The CDR3 coding sequence is TGTGCCACCAGCAGAGATCGAACGGGGACAGGGGGATACAATGAGCAGTTCTTC. It is translated as CATSRDRTGTGGYNEQFF.

The chain combines TRBV18 with TRBJ2-3; D uncertain. The CDR3 runs to 11 residues. The germline V and J ends were trimmed by 5 bases and 5 bases, with 5 bases remaining between them. The germline V gene encodes CDR1 KGHSH and CDR2 LQKENI. Here the CDR3 DNA reads TGTGCCAGCTCAACCGTAGATACGCAGTATTTT. Translation: CASSTVDTQYF.

The chain is built from TRBV6-6 and TRBJ1-2, with 8 bases lining up with TRBD1. The V gene's germline CDR1 is MNHNY and CDR2 SVGAGI (reference sequence). CDR3 length equals 14 residues. V lost 3 bases to trimming and J lost 3 bases; unmatched junction nucleotides: 3. CDR3 amino acids: CASSYHRGDYGYTF. Here the CDR3 DNA reads TGTGCCAGCAGTTATCACAGGGGGGACTATGGCTACACCTTC.

Concerning this clonotype itself: A single base separates this from a much larger clone, so it may be a read error. The rearrangement uses TRBV20-1 and TRBJ1-5; 7 bases align to TRBD1. This CDR3 has 12 residues. Germline lookup yields CDR1 DFQATT and CDR2 SNEGSKA (reference sequence). The CDR3 region is CSAYRGNQPQQF. The CDR3 region has the DNA TGCAGTGCTTACAGGGGTAATCAGCCCCAGCAGTTT.

In this sample, this clonotype turned up a few times. The chain couples TRBV3-1 to TRBJ1-2, with D maybe TRBD1 (5 bases). V lost 5 bases and J lost 0, with 16 bases in between. This CDR3 is 16 amino acids long. The germline gives CDR1 LGHDT, CDR2 YNNKEL (reference sequence). As DNA, the CDR3 is TGTGCCAGCAGCGCCTTGCGGGGGTCAGCTAACTATGGCTACACCTTC. This translates into CASSALRGSANYGYTF.

The genes are TRBV7-2 and TRBJ1-2; weak D call: TRBD1 (6 bases). The germline gives CDR1 SGHTA, CDR2 FQGNSA. The CDR3 totals 14 residues. Trimming removed 5 bases at V and 10 bases at J, with 20 bases between. CDR3 in DNA: TGTGCCAGCAGCCCAGAGGGGGGGCGCAATGACTACACCTTC. Protein product: CASSPEGGRNDYTF.

This clonotype is a singleton in its sample. This chain connects TRBV20-1 to TRBJ2-3; D gene uncertain. Trimming pared 3 bases from V and 2 bases from J, leaving 12 bases between. CDR3 length: 14 residues. Germline V gives CDR1 DFQATT, CDR2 SNEGSKA (reference sequence). This CDR3 reads CSARHSFPTDTQYF. As DNA, the CDR3 is TGCAGTGCTAGGCACTCCTTCCCCACAGATACGCAGTATTTT.

This clonotype came up many times. The chain recombines TRBV20-1 with TRBJ2-6; D call uncertain. Germline CDR1 DFQATT, CDR2 SNEGSKA (reference sequence). The CDR3 is 17 amino acids. Trimming took 3 bases from V and 2 from J, leaving 17 bases between them. The CDR3 protein is CSARVGGSAAGANVLTF. In DNA, the CDR3 is TGCAGTGCTAGGGTCGGCGGATCGGCGGCTGGGGCCAACGTCCTGACTTTC.

In regard to this clonotype: One junction end disagrees with the germline gene, perhaps due to a read error. The chain uses TRBV20-1 and TRBJ2-7; D tentatively fits TRBD1 or TRBD2 (5 bases each). In germline, CDR1 is DFQATT, CDR2 SNEGSKA (reference sequence). CDR3 length equals 13 residues. The CDR3 region has the DNA TGCAGTGCCGGCCGGGACGGCTCCTACGAACAGTACTTC. It codes for CSAGRDGSYEQYF.

Concerning this clonotype: A clone one base away is much larger, so this may be a read error. The chain has TRBV5-1 and TRBJ1-4; possibly TRBD1 for D (5 bases). This CDR3 region has 16 residues. The germline gives CDR1 SGHRS, CDR2 YFSETQ. The germline V and J ends were trimmed by 1 base and 7 bases, with 17 bases remaining between them. In DNA form, the CDR3 reads TGCGCCAGCAGCTTGAAGAGCAAGGGGACTGGTGAAAAACTGTTTTTT. It yields the protein CASSLKSKGTGEKLFF.

This clonotype was detected a few times. This sequence joins TRBV27 and TRBJ1-1; 8 nucleotides agree with TRBD1. J gave up 5 bases and V 3 bases, and 2 bases lay outside the gene matches. Per germline, CDR1 MNHEY and CDR2 SMNVEV (reference sequence). This CDR3 is 13 amino acids long. This CDR3 reads CASSFRGQTEAFF. As DNA, the CDR3 is TGTGCCAGCAGTTTCAGGGGGCAAACTGAAGCTTTCTTT.

V is TRBV7-9 and J is TRBJ2-7; no clear D gene. Trimming took 1 base from V and 7 from J, leaving 8 bases between them. Looked up from germline, CDR1 is SEHNR and CDR2 is FQNEAQ (reference sequence). The CDR3 consists of 12 residues. The CDR3 DNA sequence: TGTGCCAGCAGCTTAGGCGCGAGGGAGCAGTACTTC. Translating gives CASSLGAREQYF.

This clonotype was detected ten times or more. The V and J genes are TRBV7-8 and TRBJ2-7; D is possibly TRBD1 (5 bases). CDR3 length equals 16 residues. CDR1 is SGHVS, CDR2 FQNEAQ, per germline. Trimming took off 0 bases at V and 3 bases at J, with 15 bases between the two ends. CDR3 in DNA: TGTGCCAGCAGCTTAGCGTCAATTCGCAGGGTCTACGAGCAGTACTTC. Its translation is CASSLASIRRVYEQYF. Variable domain in full (rest from reference TRBV7-8 and TRBJ2-7): GAGVSQSPRYKVAKRGQDVALRCDPISGHVSLFWYQQALGQGPEFLTYFQNEAQLDKSGLPSDRFFAERPEGSVSTLKIQRTQQEDSAVYLCASSLASIRRVYEQYFGPGTRLTVT.

At least ten counts were recorded for this clonotype. The chain joins TRBV20-1 to TRBJ2-1, with 7 bases that match TRBD2. Per germline, CDR1 DFQATT and CDR2 SNEGSKA (reference sequence). The J segment lost 2 bases and the V segment lost 4 bases, leaving 8 bases of the junction unmatched. The CDR3 contains 15 residues. CDR3 region: CSAIRTGGTYNEQFF. DNA of the CDR3: TGCAGTGCTATAAGAACGGGGGGTACCTACAATGAGCAGTTCTTC.

The sample holds many counts of this clonotype. CDR3 amino acids: CSVVPGGKGTQYF. As DNA, the CDR3 is TGCAGCGTTGTACCAGGAGGCAAAGGGACCCAGTACTTC. The V call is TRBV29-1, the J call TRBJ2-5; tentative D call: TRBD2 (5 bases). Germline-derived CDR1 and CDR2 are SQVTM and ANQGSEA. This CDR3 has 13 residues. V was trimmed by 4 bases and J by 7 bases, leaving 16 bases between them.

This rearrangement joins TRBV12-5 to TRBJ1-5; possibly TRBD1 for D (5 bases). CDR1 and CDR2 (germline): LGHNT, FRNRAP. V lost 5 bases and J lost 2, with 10 bases in between. The CDR3 runs 14 residues. The CDR3 reads CASGPGDGNQPQHF. The CDR3 bases are TGTGCTAGTGGTCCCGGGGACGGCAATCAGCCCCAGCATTTT.

A word on this clonotype: The conserved phenylalanine or tryptophan is not found at the CDR3 terminus, so this likely reflects a read error. This sequence joins TRBV5-1 and TRBJ2-7; 7 bases match TRBD1. The germline gives CDR1 SGHRS, CDR2 YFSETQ. This CDR3 comprises 15 residues. V lost 3 bases to trimming and J lost 3 bases; unmatched junction nucleotides: 9. The CDR3 region is CASSWDSPEVYEQYN. In nucleotides, the CDR3 is TGCGCCAGCAGCTGGGACAGCCCGGAGGTCTACGAGCAGTACAAC.

This clonotype was recorded many times. This chain uses TRBV10-3 with TRBJ2-7; D might be TRBD1 (6 bases). The CDR3 loop spans 14 amino acids. The V end lost 3 bases, the J end lost 0 bases, and 9 bases lay between the germline ends. The germline gives CDR1 ENHRY, CDR2 SYGVKD. The CDR3 spells CAISERGSSYEQYF. CDR3 DNA sequence: TGTGCCATCAGTGAAAGGGGGAGCTCCTACGAGCAGTACTTC.

The table lists this clonotype with many counts. CDR3 residues: CASSKVGSHSSYEQYF. In DNA, the CDR3 is TGTGCCAGCAGCAAAGTGGGCAGCCATAGCTCCTACGAGCAGTACTTC. V and J are TRBV21-1 and TRBJ2-7. TRBV21-1 is shown as a pseudogene. The CDR3 consists of 16 residues.

This clonotype came up many times. The rearrangement joins TRBV6-5 to TRBJ2-1, with D maybe TRBD2 (5 bases). V was pared by 6 bases and J by 0 bases, with 12 bases between. The CDR3 sequence is 15 residues long. Germline V gene sequence: CDR1 MNHEY, CDR2 SVGAGI. CDR3 loop: CASSPGAASYNEQFF. The CDR3 nucleotides are TGTGCCAGCAGCCCTGGAGCGGCCTCCTACAATGAGCAGTTCTTC.

The sample holds a few counts of this clonotype. The V call is TRBV15, the J call TRBJ1-3; D is unresolved. Trimming pared 0 bases from V and 4 bases from J, leaving 7 bases between. The germline V gene encodes CDR1 LNHNV and CDR2 YYDKDF (reference sequence). CDR3 size: 14 residues. In nucleotides, the CDR3 is TGTGCCACCAGCAGAGAGAGACGGGGAAACACCATATATTTT. It encodes CATSRERRGNTIYF. Complete variable domain (other parts from reference TRBV15 and TRBJ1-3): DAMVIQNPRYQVTQFGKPVTLSCSQTLNHNVMYWYQQKSSQAPKLLFHYYDKDFNNEADTPDNFQSRRPNTSFCFLDIRSPGLGDTAMYLCATSRERRGNTIYFGEGSWLTVV.

V gene TRBV3-1 combines with J gene TRBJ1-2; D gene uncertain. The CDR3 is 14 amino acids. Germline CDR1 and CDR2: LGHDT and YNNKEL (reference sequence). V was shortened by 2 bases and J by 0 bases, with 7 bases between the two germline ends. CDR3 DNA: TGTGCCAGCAGCCAAATCAGTCCTAACTATGGCTACACCTTC. The encoded protein is CASSQISPNYGYTF. Complete variable domain (other parts from reference TRBV3-1 and TRBJ1-2): DTAVSQTPKYLVTQMGNDKSIKCEQNLGHDTMYWYKQDSKKFLKIMFSYNNKELIINETVPNRFSPKSPDKAHLNLHINSLELGDSAVYFCASSQISPNYGYTFGSGTRLTVV.

V gene TRBV9 combines with J gene TRBJ2-5; 7 nucleotides match TRBD2. The J segment lost 1 base and the V segment lost 0 bases, leaving 6 bases of the junction unmatched. CDR1 SGDLS and CDR2 YYNGEE come from the germline V gene. This CDR3 is 16 amino acids long. The CDR3 protein is CASSVDASGFQETQYF. CDR3 in DNA: TGTGCCAGCAGCGTAGACGCTAGCGGATTCCAAGAGACCCAGTACTTC.